These T cell receptor beta chains were read from a single sample in a study of blood T cell repertoires in COVID-19. The table came from immunoSEQ multiplex PCR; TCRdb's copy has only in-frame clones and leaves some out. The sample yields 280,000 or so clones, about four fifths seen once. The sample consisted of peripheral blood. These receptors were taken from a woman aged 50 to 60 who had recovered from COVID-19. Both conserved end residues are part of each CDR3. D genes are given only for firm matches. Expanded clones get a size class; other rows say once, few or many, or leave the size out.

TRBJ2-3	-	TRBV4-3	-	CASSQDNGGFSTDTQYF	TGCGCCAGCAGCCAAGATAATGGGGGCTTTAGCACAGATACGCAGTATTTT
TRBJ2-1	-	TRBV6-5	TRBD2	CASSPKAGVNEQFF	TGTGCCAGCAGTCCAAAAGCGGGAGTCAATGAGCAGTTCTTC
TRBJ2-2	-	TRBV19	-	CASSIDSGVGELFF	TGTGCCAGTAGTATAGATTCCGGGGTCGGGGAGCTGTTTTTT
TRBJ2-1	-	TRBV4-3	TRBD2	CASSLLDPGLAGGRGSYNEQFF	TGCGCCAGCAGCCTCCTAGACCCGGGACTAGCGGGAGGGCGGGGCTCCTACAATGAGCAGTTCTTC
TRBJ1-2	-	TRBV28	TRBD1	CASSLDRPEGYTF	TGTGCCAGCAGTTTGGACAGGCCGGAGGGCTACACCTTC
TRBJ2-7	few	TRBV27	TRBD1	CASFGTDTYEQYF	TGTGCCAGCTTCGGGACAGATACCTACGAGCAGTACTTC
TRBJ2-3	-	TRBV19	-	CASSMVASGAQGRTQYF	TGTGCCAGTAGTATGGTCGCCAGCGGGGCCCAGGGGCGCACGCAGTATTTT
TRBJ2-7	-	TRBV14	TRBD1	CASSPRGLSYREQYF	TGTGCCAGCAGCCCAAGGGGGCTATCCTACCGAGAGCAGTACTTC
TRBJ2-3	-	TRBV7-2	-	CASSPTAFPGDTQYF	TGTGCCAGCAGCCCCACCGCCTTCCCCGGAGATACGCAGTATTTT
TRBJ2-5	-	TRBV9	-	CASSVAMRDSQETQYF	TGTGCCAGCAGCGTAGCTATGCGGGACTCCCAAGAGACCCAGTACTTC
TRBJ1-2	-	TRBV15	-	CATSRDRNYGYTF	TGTGCCACCAGCAGAGACAGGAACTATGGCTACACCTTC
TRBJ2-2	-	TRBV6-5	-	CASKAPNTGELFF	TGTGCCAGCAAAGCCCCGAACACCGGGGAGCTGTTTTTT
TRBJ1-2	-	TRBV28	-	CASINHLPGHFGLENYGYTF	TGTGCCAGCATCAATCACTTACCCGGACATTTTGGGCTTGAGAACTATGGCTACACCTTC
TRBJ1-5	-	TRBV19	-	CASSIGSGRTADQPQHF	TGTGCCAGTAGTATAGGATCAGGGAGGACCGCCGATCAGCCCCAGCATTTT
TRBJ1-5	-	TRBV6-6	-	CASSWGVGPGQPQHF	TGTGCCAGCAGTTGGGGGGTTGGGCCGGGGCAGCCCCAGCATTTT
TRBJ2-7	-	TRBV18	-	CASSPAVSYEQYF	TGTGCCAGCTCACCTGCAGTCTCCTACGAGCAGTACTTC
TRBJ2-5	-	TRBV7-2	TRBD2	CASSFSAVAGVRETQYF	TGTGCCAGCAGCTTTAGTGCGGTAGCGGGAGTTCGAGAGACCCAGTACTTC
TRBJ2-7	-	TRBV13	TRBD1	CASTNDRDEALDEQYF	TGTGCCAGCACCAACGACAGGGATGAAGCTTTGGACGAGCAGTACTTC
TRBJ1-5	once	TRBV6-2/TRBV6-3	TRBD1	CASSYPDRAGNQPQHF	TGTGCCAGCAGTTACCCCGACAGGGCGGGTAATCAGCCCCAGCATTTT
TRBJ1-4	-	TRBV5-1	TRBD1	CASSPDRGEKLFF	TGCGCCAGCAGTCCTGACAGGGGGGAAAAACTGTTTTTT
TRBJ2-6	few	TRBV11-2	-	CASSRYRSSGANVLTF	TGTGCCAGCAGTCGATACCGGAGCTCTGGGGCCAACGTCCTGACTTTC
TRBJ1-1	-	TRBV30	-	CAGLRGLNTEAFF	TGTGCCGGATTGCGGGGCCTGAACACTGAAGCTTTCTTT
TRBJ1-4	-	TRBV28	TRBD1	CASSSQGQVNEKLFF	TGTGCCAGCAGTTCGCAGGGACAGGTGAATGAAAAACTGTTTTTT
TRBJ1-6	-	TRBV19	-	CASKESSYNSPLHF	TGTGCCAGTAAGGAGAGCTCCTATAATTCACCCCTCCACTTT
TRBJ2-3	-	TRBV28	TRBD1	CASSLTGGGTDTQYF	TGTGCCAGCAGCCTGACAGGGGGTGGAACAGATACGCAGTATTTT
TRBJ2-7	-	TRBV6-2/TRBV6-3	TRBD1	CASSRGTGAHPYEQYF	TGTGCCAGCAGCCGCGGAACAGGGGCCCATCCCTACGAGCAGTACTTC
TRBJ2-1	-	TRBV28	TRBD1	CASSGQGYNEQFF	TGTGCCAGCAGTGGACAGGGCTACAATGAGCAGTTCTTC
TRBJ1-1	-	TRBV24-1	-	CATSDLVGGAFF	TGTGCCACCAGTGATTTGGTAGGGGGAGCTTTCTTT
TRBJ2-1	-	TRBV11-2	TRBD2	CASSQSTSGVDEQFF	TGTGCCAGCAGCCAAAGCACTAGCGGGGTGGATGAGCAGTTCTTC
TRBJ2-7	-	TRBV18	TRBD2	CASSSSELAGGYEQYF	TGTGCCAGCTCATCATCTGAACTAGCGGGAGGGTACGAGCAGTACTTC
TRBJ2-7	-	TRBV5-1	TRBD1	CASSMDRVSYEQYF	TGCGCCAGCAGCATGGACAGGGTCTCCTACGAGCAGTACTTC
TRBJ2-1	few	TRBV7-9	-	CASSSAGYNEQFF	TGTGCCAGCAGCTCCGCGGGGTACAATGAGCAGTTCTTC
TRBJ2-4	-	TRBV28	-	CASSSILLAKNIQYF	TGTGCCAGCAGTTCTATACTCCTAGCCAAAAACATTCAGTACTTC
TRBJ1-1	-	TRBV7-3	TRBD1	CASSRQGYGTEAFF	TGTGCCAGCAGCCGACAGGGGTATGGCACTGAAGCTTTCTTT
TRBJ2-1	-	TRBV28	-	CASRSSSYNEQFF	TGTGCCAGCAGATCCAGCTCCTACAATGAGCAGTTCTTC
TRBJ1-1	-	TRBV27	-	CASSPPPPGRAFF	TGTGCCAGCAGTCCTCCCCCTCCTGGGAGAGCTTTCTTT
TRBJ1-1	-	TRBV5-4	-	CASSLKGRSEAFF	TGTGCCAGCAGCTTGAAAGGGAGGTCTGAAGCTTTCTTT
TRBJ2-7	-	TRBV29-1	-	CSVKTGSYEQYF	TGCAGCGTTAAAACAGGCTCCTACGAGCAGTACTTC
TRBJ2-3	-	TRBV6-6	-	CASSLGQITDTQYF	TGTGCCAGCAGTTTAGGACAGATCACAGATACGCAGTATTTT
TRBJ1-1	-	TRBV28	TRBD1	CASSFRGPYRDTEAFF	TGTGCCAGCAGTTTTAGGGGGCCCTATAGGGACACTGAAGCTTTCTTT